This record covers a single T cell receptor (beta chain). Its recognized antigen is unknown. No base-level quality is on record; no much larger clone is a single base apart. The library relied on the immunoSEQ multiplex PCR assay. For the multiplex PCR, a mixture combining 60 forward primers for TCR Vbeta segments and 13 reverse primers for TCR Jbeta segments was used. Amplification of the CDR3 region of rearranged TCR beta genes was performed with a multiplex PCR assay on genomic DNA. On the Illumina HiSeq System, the amplified TCR beta libraries were sequenced as 87-base-pair reads. As for the authors' bioinformatics: In a later analysis, 70 million to 95 million unique TCR beta chains were counted across the roughly 670 repertoires, and about 9.9 million of these chains were shared by at least two donors. A nearest-neighbor algorithm error-corrected the raw reads and collapsed the reads into unique sequences, merging closely related sequences to remove PCR and sequencing errors. V, D and J gene segments were assigned by aligning CDR3 sequences to IMGT reference sequences. For a sequence to be retained, a match of at least six nucleotides was required to both a V gene segment and a J gene segment. A rearrangement was called productive if the CDR3 had no stop codons and remained in frame with V and J, and every other rearrangement was called non-productive. Following IMGT convention, CDR3 was defined as the stretch from the second conserved V-encoded cysteine up to the conserved J-encoded phenylalanine. The earlier analysis of about 560 of the donors excluded any sequence lacking an unambiguous match to a single V gene segment. An earlier analysis of several hundred of the donors called V segments functional above 56.7% productive rearrangements and segregating when the between-donor standard deviation exceeded 5%. To diagnose cytomegalovirus status from the catalog of TCR beta chain sequences, a statistical classification framework was built. A later analysis assigned V and J genes by comparing TCR nucleotide sequences with IMGT/GENE-DB human TR gene sequences. In a later analysis, CDR3 sequences and most-parsimonious VDJ recombination scenarios were assigned using the TCRdist pipeline. In a later analysis, each TCR beta chain was defined by its CDR3 amino acid sequence together with its V-gene family, and reads lacking a unique V-gene family were excluded. To address suspected cross-contamination and a sequencing artifact, a later analysis removed approximately 590 highly shared, low-generation-probability nucleotide sequences. In a later analysis, a clonal expansion index for each public chain was calculated from normalized within-repertoire ranks of inferred template counts. In a later analysis, generation probabilities were computed using a VDJ recombination model fitted to out-of-frame rearrangements, and the results were checked against IGoR. In a later analysis, hypergeometric tests were used to score TCR-TCR, TCR-HLA and TCR-CMV co-occurrence, with a repertoire-size bias correction applied to TCR pairs. To estimate false discovery rates, a later analysis permuted the HLA or CMV assignments 20 times. In a later analysis, co-occurring TCRs were grouped with DBSCAN, and TCRdist sequence similarity was added when clustering was performed within HLA-allele-positive subsets. Repertoires with fewer than 30,000 or more than 120,000 public chains were left out of co-occurrence clustering, as were five repertoires with anomalous nucleotide sharing. TCRdb obtained this table from immuneACCESS and retained in-frame rearrangements with V and J assigned. These tables miss some clones; where compared with another copy, unresolved V genes account for less than half of the shortfall, and the remainder is unexplained. The V and J calls and the clone size are those of that table, but D and trimming were determined from the DNA. For this sample the table gives about 160,000 clones, of which under 80% were detected only once. Around 4% of the sample belongs to the ten largest clones.

The cohort was made up of under 800 healthy bone marrow donors. At the time of sampling, all cohort members were nominally healthy, though unrecorded immune exposures were likely present. The donor was CMV seronegative and was included in the group of 352 seronegative cohort members. A peripheral blood sample was provided by each donor, and peripheral blood mononuclear cells were used for TCR beta sequencing. Genomic DNA extraction from the blood cell samples was performed with the Qiagen DNeasy Blood Extraction Kit. This entry is derived from a study of cytomegalovirus exposure and HLA in healthy donors (dated by TCRdb to about 2017). Background on the whole study: According to an earlier analysis of 587 of the donors, about 179 million T cells yielded 90 million to 140 million unique TCR beta sequences and around 300 Gb of sequence data. An early release that covered about 600 HLA-typed donors contained approximately 300 gigabases of sequencing data and about 84 million unique TCR sequences. Of the roughly 390 genotyped donors, approximately 80% were placed in the genetic ancestry cluster associated with self-reported Caucasian donors. The study was designed to test whether signatures of past pathogen exposure could be identified by cataloging public T cell receptors. The T cell repertoires of some 670 subjects were profiled by immunosequencing and related to cytomegalovirus serostatus. A separate validation cohort of roughly 130 different subjects was used in addition to the roughly 700-subject first cohort. To predict cytomegalovirus infection status, the study combined high-throughput TCR immunosequencing, statistical association of individual TCRs with disease status, and machine learning. In a later analysis, previously published TCR beta repertoires from 550 to 700 donors were re-analyzed and high-resolution HLA genotyping was added so that TCR occurrence patterns could be studied. Rather than using new phenotypic data, the later analysis identified candidate immune exposures from TCR beta sequences and from how often those sequences occurred across donors. In an earlier analysis of 587 of the donors, high-throughput TCR beta sequencing was used to judge whether each TCR beta V gene segment behaved as functional or pseudogenic. Donor age, sex, ethnicity and CMV serostatus were collected together with the repertoire data. Genome-wide SNP genotypes for about 55% of the roughly 670 donors were used in a later genetic analysis, which treated that subset as a discovery cohort. Every discovery cohort repertoire had been produced on one sequencing platform. HLA typing covered class I and class II loci at four-digit resolution. Typing coverage varied by locus: roughly 629-640 donors for A, B, C, DRB1 and DQB1; 500 to 550 for DQA1; around 610 for DPA1; 450 to 480 for DPB1. A handful of DR-DQ haplotypes were treated as single units for association and clustering because of strong linkage in the cohort. Among almost 400 genotyped donors of the cohort, an average of roughly 240,000 unique TCR beta nucleotide sequences were sequenced per donor, around 18% of them non-productive. Points the paper makes about the study in general: A further reported finding was that TCR beta sequences accurately predicted the HLA-A and HLA-B alleles for most subjects in the first cohort. In a later genetic analysis, a missense DCLRE1C variant was associated with V-gene and J-gene trimming of TCR beta chains, and the association was replicated in an independent cohort. When HLA alleles, especially DR and DQ, strongly co-occurred, attributing TCR associations to individual alleles was difficult. In a later analysis, TCR association rates were found to vary across HLA loci, with the most associated TCRs seen for DRB1 alleles and the fewest for HLA-C alleles. The earlier analysis of some 540 of the donors excluded some 15 rarely observed V segments, including chromosome 9 orphons, because counts were too low. Presence/absence analyses assumed roughly uniform sequencing depth across donors, an assumption that may not hold. A total of fewer than 200 TCR beta chains were listed by the study as associated with cytomegalovirus. In this cohort, only TCR beta chains were sequenced, and detectable features were limited by the absence of alpha or paired-chain data. The classifier was reported to diagnose cytomegalovirus status with high specificity and sensitivity in both the original and validation cohorts. The sequencing pipeline was judged likely to have produced a cluster of highly shared sequence variants as a technical artifact. For the cohort, immune exposure information was limited to CMV serostatus. Linkage disequilibrium might explain the correlated functional status among segregating V segments, but an unknown experimental factor could not be excluded. In vitro tests confirmed that three of the cytomegalovirus-associated TCR beta chains recognize cytomegalovirus antigens. According to a later genetic analysis, donors in an Asian-associated ancestry cluster had fewer N-insertions in productive TCRs than the approximately 670-donor mean. Most TCR sequences were observed very rarely across donors, whereas some public TCRs were present in many individuals. According to the authors, the approach could potentially be generalized to other disease states and immunological phenotypes. In a later analysis, several top co-occurrence clusters were reported to appear linked to parvovirus B19, influenza, CMV and Epstein-Barr virus. A later analysis found that most CMV-associated TCR beta chains appeared HLA-restricted, with HLA associations seemingly driven largely by CMV exposure. Broadly in line with IMGT annotations, most TCR beta V segments showed up in productive rearrangements about 87% or about 30% of the time in an earlier analysis of a few hundred of the donors. Because HLA typing was missing for some donors at each locus, association tests included only the typed subset. In a later analysis, about 17,000 TCR beta sequences were associated with specific HLA alleles at a false discovery rate of 0.05. In a later analysis, HLA-associated TCR beta chains showed more clonal expansion and lower generation probabilities than non-associated chains that were equally common.

The TCR was taken from a man aged 35 to 55 in good health and CMV-seronegative. Input material: PBMCs.

The DNA reads TGTGCCAGCAGCTTATCCCTCGGCGGGGGGTCGTACAATGAGCAGTTCTTC. Its coded protein is CASSLSLGGGSYNEQFF. The chain couples TRBV7-2 to TRBJ2-1, with TRBD2 matching 8 junction bases. The CDR3 has 17 amino acids, counting the end cysteine and phenylalanine. Kept here is only the CDR3 DNA, which spans 51 bases and is read in frame from base 1. CDR1 is given as SGHTA and CDR2 as FQGNSA, both from the germline V gene. Trimming accounts for 2 bases at V and 4 bases at J, while the number of junction bases matched to no gene is 10. Supplemented by the reference TRBV7-2 and TRBJ2-1 proteins around the CDR3, the complete variable domain is GAGVSQSPSNKVTEKGKDVELRCDPISGHTALYWYRQSLGQGLEFLIYFQGNSAPDKSGLPSDRFSAERTGGSVSTLTIQRTQQEDSAVYLCASSLSLGGGSYNEQFFGPGTRLTVL.